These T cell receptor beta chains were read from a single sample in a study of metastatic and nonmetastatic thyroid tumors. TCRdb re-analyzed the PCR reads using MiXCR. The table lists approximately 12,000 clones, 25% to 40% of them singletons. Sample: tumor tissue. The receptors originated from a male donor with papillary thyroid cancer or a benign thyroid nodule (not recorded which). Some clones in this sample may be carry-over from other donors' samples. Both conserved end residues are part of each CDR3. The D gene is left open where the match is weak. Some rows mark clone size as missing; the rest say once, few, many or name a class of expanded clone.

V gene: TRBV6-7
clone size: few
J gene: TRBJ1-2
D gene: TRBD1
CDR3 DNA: TGTGCCAGCCCCAACCGGGACAGGGCTTATGGCTACACCTTC
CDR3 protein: CASPNRDRAYGYTF

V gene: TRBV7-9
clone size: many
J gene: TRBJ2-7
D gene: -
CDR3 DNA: TGTGCCAGCAGCTTAGAACCTTACGAGCAGTACTTC
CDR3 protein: CASSLEPYEQYF

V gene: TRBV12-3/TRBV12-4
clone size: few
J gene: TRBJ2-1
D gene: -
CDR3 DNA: TGTGCCAGCGGCACCTTCTCCTACAATGAGCAGTTCTTC
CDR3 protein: CASGTFSYNEQFF

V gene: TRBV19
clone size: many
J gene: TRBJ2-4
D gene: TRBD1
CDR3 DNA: TGTGCCAGCTCCCGGGACAGGGTAGACATTCAGTACTTC
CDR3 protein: CASSRDRVDIQYF

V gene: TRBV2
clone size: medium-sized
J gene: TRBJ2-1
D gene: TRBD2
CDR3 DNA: TGTGCCAGTGGCGGGGCGAGCGGGAGATTCAATGAGCAGTTCTTC
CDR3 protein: CASGGASGRFNEQFF

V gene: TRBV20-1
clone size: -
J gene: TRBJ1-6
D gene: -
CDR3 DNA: TGCAGTGCTACCGCCCCCGGGACTAATTCACCCCTCCACTTT
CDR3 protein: CSATAPGTNSPLHF

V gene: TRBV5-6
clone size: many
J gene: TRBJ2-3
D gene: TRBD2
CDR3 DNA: TGTGCCAGCAGCCTAGTCAGACTAGCCTACACAGATACGCAGTATTTT
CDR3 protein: CASSLVRLAYTDTQYF

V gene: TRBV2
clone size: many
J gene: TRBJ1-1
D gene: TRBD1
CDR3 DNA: TGTGCCAGGACAGGGGACACTGAAGCTTTCTTT
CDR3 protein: CARTGDTEAFF

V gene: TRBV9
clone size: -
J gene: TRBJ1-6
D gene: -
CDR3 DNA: TGTGCCAGCAGCGCATTGTGGTTTTCACCCCTCCACTTT
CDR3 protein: CASSALWFSPLHF

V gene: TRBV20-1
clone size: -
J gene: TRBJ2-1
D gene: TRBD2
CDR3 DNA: TGCAGTGCTAGAGAAACTAGCGCCCCCAATGAGCAGTTCTTC
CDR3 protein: CSARETSAPNEQFF

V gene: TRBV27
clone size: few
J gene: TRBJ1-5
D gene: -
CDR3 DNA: TGTGCCAGCAGTTTAGCAGGCAATCAGCCCCAGCATTTT
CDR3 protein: CASSLAGNQPQHF

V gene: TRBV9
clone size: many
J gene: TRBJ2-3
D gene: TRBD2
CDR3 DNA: TGTGCCAGCAGCGTAGCTTGGAAAGCGGGGGGCACAGATACGCAGTATTTT
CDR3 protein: CASSVAWKAGGTDTQYF

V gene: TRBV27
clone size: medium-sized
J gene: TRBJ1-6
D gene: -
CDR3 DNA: TGTGCCAGCAGTTTTACGGGGAGCACCCTCCACTTT
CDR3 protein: CASSFTGSTLHF

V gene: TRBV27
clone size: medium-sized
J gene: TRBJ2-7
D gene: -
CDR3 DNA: TGTGCCAGCGGACAAACCTGGGACCACTACGAGCAGTACTTC
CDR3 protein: CASGQTWDHYEQYF

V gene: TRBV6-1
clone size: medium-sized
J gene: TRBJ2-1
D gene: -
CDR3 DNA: TGTGCCAGCAGCGATTGGAATGAGCAGTTCTTC
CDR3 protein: CASSDWNEQFF

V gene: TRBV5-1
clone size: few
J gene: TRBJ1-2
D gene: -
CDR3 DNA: TGCGCCAGCAGCATCGGGACTCCCAACTATGGCTACACCTTC
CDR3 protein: CASSIGTPNYGYTF

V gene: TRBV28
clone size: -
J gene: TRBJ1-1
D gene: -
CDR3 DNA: TGTGCCAGCAGAGACAGGCCCAACACTGAAGCTTTCTTT
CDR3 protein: CASRDRPNTEAFF

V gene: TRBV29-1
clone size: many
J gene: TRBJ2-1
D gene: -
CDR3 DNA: TGCAGCGTTGTAGGGGAAAGCTCCTACAATGAGCAGTTCTTC
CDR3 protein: CSVVGESSYNEQFF

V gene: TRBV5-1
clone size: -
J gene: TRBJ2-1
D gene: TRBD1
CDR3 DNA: TGCGCCAGCAGCAAGGAACAGGGGTCGCGTAGCAATGAGCAGTTCTTC
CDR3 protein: CASSKEQGSRSNEQFF

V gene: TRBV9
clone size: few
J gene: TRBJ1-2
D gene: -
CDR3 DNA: TGTGCCAGCATCTCGAGGTGTGGCTACACCTTC
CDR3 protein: CASISRCGYTF

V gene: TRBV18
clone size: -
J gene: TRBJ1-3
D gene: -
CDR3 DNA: TGTGCCAGCTCACCGGATGGAAACACAAGATATTTT
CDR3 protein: CASSPDGNTRYF

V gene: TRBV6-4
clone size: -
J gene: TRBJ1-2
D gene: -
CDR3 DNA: TGTGCCAGCAGTGAATTGCAAGGGACGGTAGCTAACTATGGCTACACCTTC
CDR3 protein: CASSELQGTVANYGYTF